This T cell receptor (beta chain) was sequenced during a study of T-cell memory formation after mild COVID-19. Overall study context: Clusters of TCRs were largely donor specific.

5'RACE with constant-segment primers built TCRalpha and TCRbeta cDNA libraries with UMIs. Via MiXCR, TCRdb re-called the 5' RACE reads, giving one row per CDR3 protein. The sample contains approximately 440,000 distinct CDR3 sequences, 20% of which appear only once. The ends were cut back, 5 bases at V and 0 bases at J, with 12 bases in the middle. The CDR3 has 15 residues. Study-wide findings and caveats: Within pre-infection memory, some responding clones were found, suggesting cross-reactive memory joined. Clones shrinking from day 15 to 85 showed even CD4/CD8 mixes; later expanders tilted CD4+.

This clonotype came up a few times. Its antigen is not known. The sequenced sample was PBMCs or a T cell subset sorted from them (not recorded which). The gene calls are TRBV12-3 or TRBV12-4 and TRBJ2-3, with D unresolved. The sequence derives from an adult woman who had mild COVID-19 (a few samples of this study predate the infection). Cell type and time point are not known. The CDR3 DNA reads as TGTGCCAGCAGTCCCTACATACCTAGCACAGATACGCAGTATTTT. This sequence encodes CASSPYIPSTDTQYF.